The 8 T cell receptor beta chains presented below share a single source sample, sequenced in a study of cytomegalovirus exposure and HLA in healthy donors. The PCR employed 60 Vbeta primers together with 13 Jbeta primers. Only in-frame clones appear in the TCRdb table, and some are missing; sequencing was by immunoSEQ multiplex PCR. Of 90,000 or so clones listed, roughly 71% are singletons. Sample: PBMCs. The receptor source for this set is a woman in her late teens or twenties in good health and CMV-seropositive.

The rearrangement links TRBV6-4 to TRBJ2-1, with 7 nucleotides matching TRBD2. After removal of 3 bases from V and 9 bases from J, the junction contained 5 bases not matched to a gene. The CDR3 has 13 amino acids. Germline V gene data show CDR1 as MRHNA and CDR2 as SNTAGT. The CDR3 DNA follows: TGTGCCAGCAGTGAGGGAGGGGTGGGTGAGCAGTTCTTC. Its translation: CASSEGGVGEQFF.

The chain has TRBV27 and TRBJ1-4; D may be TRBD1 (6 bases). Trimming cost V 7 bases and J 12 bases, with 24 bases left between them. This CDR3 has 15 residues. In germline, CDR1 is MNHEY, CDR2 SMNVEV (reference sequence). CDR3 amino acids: CASTKIGGSKGELFF. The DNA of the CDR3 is TGTGCCAGCACCAAGATAGGGGGTTCGAAAGGGGAACTGTTTTTT. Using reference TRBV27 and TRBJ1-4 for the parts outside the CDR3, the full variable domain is EAQVTQNPRYLITVTGKKLTVTCSQNMNHEYMSWYRQDPGLGLRQIYYSMNVEVTDKGDVPEGYKVSRKEKRNFPLILESPSPNQTSLYFCASTKIGGSKGELFFGSGTQLSVL.

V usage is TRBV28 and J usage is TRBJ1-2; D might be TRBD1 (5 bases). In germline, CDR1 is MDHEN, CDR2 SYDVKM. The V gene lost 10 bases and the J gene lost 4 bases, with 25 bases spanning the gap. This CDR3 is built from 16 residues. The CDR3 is CATEVRRDLPFYGYTF. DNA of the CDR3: TGTGCCACCGAAGTACGCCGGGACTTGCCCTTCTATGGCTACACCTTC.

The CDR3 loop is CATSRGHQETQYF. CDR3 bases: TGTGCCACCAGCAGGGGCCACCAAGAGACCCAGTACTTC. The rearrangement uses TRBV15 and TRBJ2-5; the D is unclear. The V end lost 3 bases, the J end lost 0 bases, and 5 bases lay between the germline ends. The length of the CDR3 is 13 residues. CDR1 and CDR2 (germline): LNHNV, YYDKDF (reference sequence).

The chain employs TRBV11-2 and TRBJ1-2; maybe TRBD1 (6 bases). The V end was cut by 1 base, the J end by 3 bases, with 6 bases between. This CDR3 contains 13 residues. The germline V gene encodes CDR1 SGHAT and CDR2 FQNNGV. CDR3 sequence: CASSLGQDYGYTF. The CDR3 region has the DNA TGTGCCAGCAGCTTAGGACAGGACTATGGCTACACCTTC. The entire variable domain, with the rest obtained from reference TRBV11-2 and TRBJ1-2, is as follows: EAGVAQSPRYKIIEKRQSVAFWCNPISGHATLYWYQQILGQGPKLLIQFQNNGVVDDSQLPKDRFSAERLKGVDSTLKIQPAKLEDSAVYLCASSLGQDYGYTFGSGTRLTVV.

CDR3 amino acids: CSVRQGSGYTF. CDR3 DNA: TGCAGCGTTAGACAGGGGAGCGGCTACACCTTC. This sequence joins TRBV29-1 and TRBJ1-2, with 8 nucleotides matching TRBD1. CDR1 and CDR2 from the germline V gene are SQVTM and ANQGSEA. This CDR3 is built from 11 residues. V lost 5 bases to trimming and J lost 8 bases; unmatched junction nucleotides: 4.

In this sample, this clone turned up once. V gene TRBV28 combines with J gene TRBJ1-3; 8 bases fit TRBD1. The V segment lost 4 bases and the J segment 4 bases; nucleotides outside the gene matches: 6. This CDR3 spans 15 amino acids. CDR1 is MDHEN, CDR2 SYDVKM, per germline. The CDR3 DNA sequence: TGTGCCAGCAGTTGGGGGACAGGTAGCGGAAACACCATATATTTT. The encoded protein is CASSWGTGSGNTIYF.

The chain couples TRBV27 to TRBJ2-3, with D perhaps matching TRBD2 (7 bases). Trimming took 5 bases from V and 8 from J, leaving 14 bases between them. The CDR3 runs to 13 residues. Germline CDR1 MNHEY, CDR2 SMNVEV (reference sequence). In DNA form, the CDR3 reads TGTGCCAGCAGTCGGGAGGAAGGGGGTACGCAGTATTTT. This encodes CASSREEGGTQYF.